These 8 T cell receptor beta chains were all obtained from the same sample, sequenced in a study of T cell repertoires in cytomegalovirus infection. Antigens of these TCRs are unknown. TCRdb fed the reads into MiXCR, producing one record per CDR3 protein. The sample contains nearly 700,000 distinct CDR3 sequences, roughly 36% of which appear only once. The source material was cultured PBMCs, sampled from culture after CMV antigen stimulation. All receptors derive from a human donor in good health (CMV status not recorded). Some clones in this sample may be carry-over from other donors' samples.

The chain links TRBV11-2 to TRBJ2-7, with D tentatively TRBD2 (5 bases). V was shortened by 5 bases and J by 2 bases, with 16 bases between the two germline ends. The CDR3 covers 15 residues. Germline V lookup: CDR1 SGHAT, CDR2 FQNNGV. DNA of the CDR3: TGTGCCAGCAGCCCCCACCTAGCAGTGCCCTACGAGCAGTACTTC. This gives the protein CASSPHLAVPYEQYF.

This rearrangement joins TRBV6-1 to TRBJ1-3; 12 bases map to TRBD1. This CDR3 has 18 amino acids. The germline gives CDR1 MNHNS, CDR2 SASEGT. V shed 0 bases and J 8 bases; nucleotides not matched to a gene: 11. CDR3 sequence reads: CASSEASVGTGGADTIYF. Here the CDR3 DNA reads TGTGCCAGCAGTGAAGCGTCGGTAGGGACAGGGGGCGCGGACACCATATATTTT.

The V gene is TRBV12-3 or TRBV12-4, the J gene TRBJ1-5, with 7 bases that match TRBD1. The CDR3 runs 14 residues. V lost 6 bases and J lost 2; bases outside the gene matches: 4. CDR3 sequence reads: CASRSGGGNQPQHF. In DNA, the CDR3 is TGTGCCAGCAGATCAGGGGGTGGCAATCAGCCCCAGCATTTT.

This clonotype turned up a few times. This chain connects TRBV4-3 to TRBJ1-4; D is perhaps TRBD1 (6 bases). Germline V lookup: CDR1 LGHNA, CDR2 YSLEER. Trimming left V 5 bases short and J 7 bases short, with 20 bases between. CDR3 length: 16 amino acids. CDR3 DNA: TGCGCCAGCAGCTCCCGAAACAGGCAGGGGAGTGAAAAACTGTTTTTT. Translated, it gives CASSSRNRQGSEKLFF.

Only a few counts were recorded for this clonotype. The CDR3 DNA reads as TGTGCCATCAGTGAGTCGCTGTCCGGGAACACTGAAGCTTTCTTT. Translation gives CAISESLSGNTEAFF. The rearrangement links TRBV10-3 to TRBJ1-1, with unresolved D. Trimming cost V 0 bases and J 1 base, with 9 bases left between them. Germline loops: CDR1 ENHRY, CDR2 SYGVKD. The CDR3 extends over 15 amino acids.

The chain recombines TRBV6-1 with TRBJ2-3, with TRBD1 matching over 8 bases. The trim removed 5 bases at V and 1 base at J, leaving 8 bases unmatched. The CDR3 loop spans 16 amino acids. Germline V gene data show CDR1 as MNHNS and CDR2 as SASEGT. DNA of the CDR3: TGTGCCAGCAGTCCCCTACCGGGACAGGGCACAGATACGCAGTATTTT. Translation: CASSPLPGQGTDTQYF.

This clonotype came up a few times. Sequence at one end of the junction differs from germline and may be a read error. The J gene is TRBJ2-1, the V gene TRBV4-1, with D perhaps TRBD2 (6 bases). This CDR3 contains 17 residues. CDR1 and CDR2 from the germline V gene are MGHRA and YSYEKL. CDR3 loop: CASSQSDGGVPYNEQFF. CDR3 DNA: TGTGCCAGCAGCCAAAGCGATGGCGGGGTCCCCTACAATGAGCAGTTCTTC.

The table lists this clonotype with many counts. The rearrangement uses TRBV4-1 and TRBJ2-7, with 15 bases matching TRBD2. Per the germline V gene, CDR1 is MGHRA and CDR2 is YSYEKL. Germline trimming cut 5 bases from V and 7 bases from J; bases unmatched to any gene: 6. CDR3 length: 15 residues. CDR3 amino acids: CASSYMGLAGGEQYF. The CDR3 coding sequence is TGCGCCAGCAGCTATATGGGACTAGCGGGAGGTGAGCAGTACTTC.